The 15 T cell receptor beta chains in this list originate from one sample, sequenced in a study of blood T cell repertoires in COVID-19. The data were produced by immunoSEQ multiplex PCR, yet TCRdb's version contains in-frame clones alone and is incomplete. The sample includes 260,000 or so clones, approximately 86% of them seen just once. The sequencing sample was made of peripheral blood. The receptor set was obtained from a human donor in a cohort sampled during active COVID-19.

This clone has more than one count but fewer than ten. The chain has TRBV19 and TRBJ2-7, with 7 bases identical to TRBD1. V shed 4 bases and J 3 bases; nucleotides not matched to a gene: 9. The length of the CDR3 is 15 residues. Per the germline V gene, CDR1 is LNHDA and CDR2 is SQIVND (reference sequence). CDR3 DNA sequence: TGTGCCAGTAGTACTCCCGGGACAGAGCTCTACGAGCAGTACTTC. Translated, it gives CASSTPGTELYEQYF.

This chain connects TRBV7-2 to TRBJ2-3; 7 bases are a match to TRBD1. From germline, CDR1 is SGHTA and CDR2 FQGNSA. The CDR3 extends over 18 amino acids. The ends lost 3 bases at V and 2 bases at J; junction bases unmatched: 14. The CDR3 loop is CASSFPPYRDRNTDTQYF. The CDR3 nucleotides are TGTGCCAGCAGCTTCCCACCCTACCGGGACAGAAACACAGATACGCAGTATTTT. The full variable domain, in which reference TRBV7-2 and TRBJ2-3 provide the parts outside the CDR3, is GAGVSQSPSNKVTEKGKDVELRCDPISGHTALYWYRQSLGQGLEFLIYFQGNSAPDKSGLPSDRFSAERTGGSVSTLTIQRTQQEDSAVYLCASSFPPYRDRNTDTQYFGPGTRLTVL.

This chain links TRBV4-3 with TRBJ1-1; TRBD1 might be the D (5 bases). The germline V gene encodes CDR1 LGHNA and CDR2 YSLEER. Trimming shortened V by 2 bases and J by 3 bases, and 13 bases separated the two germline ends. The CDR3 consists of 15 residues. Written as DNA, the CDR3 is TGCGCCAGCAGCCAACAGACAGCCCTATACACTGAAGCTTTCTTT. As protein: CASSQQTALYTEAFF.

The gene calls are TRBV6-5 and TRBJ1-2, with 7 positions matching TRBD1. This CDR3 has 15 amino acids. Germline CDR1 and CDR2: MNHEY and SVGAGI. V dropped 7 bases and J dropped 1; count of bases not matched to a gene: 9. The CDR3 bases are TGTGCCAGCACCCGAGGGACAGACCTTAACTATGGCTACACCTTC. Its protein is CASTRGTDLNYGYTF.

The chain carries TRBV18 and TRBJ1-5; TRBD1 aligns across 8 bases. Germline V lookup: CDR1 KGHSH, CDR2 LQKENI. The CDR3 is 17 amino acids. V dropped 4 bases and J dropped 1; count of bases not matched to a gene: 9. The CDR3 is CASSLNGQGASNQPQHF. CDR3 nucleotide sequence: TGTGCCAGCTCACTAAACGGACAGGGCGCCAGCAATCAGCCCCAGCATTTT.

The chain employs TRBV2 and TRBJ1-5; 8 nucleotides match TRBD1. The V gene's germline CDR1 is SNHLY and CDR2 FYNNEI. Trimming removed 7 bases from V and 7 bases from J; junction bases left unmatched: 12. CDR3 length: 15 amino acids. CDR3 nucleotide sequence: TGTGCCAGCACCGAAGTGGACAGGGTACAGCAGCCCCAGCATTTT. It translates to CASTEVDRVQQPQHF.

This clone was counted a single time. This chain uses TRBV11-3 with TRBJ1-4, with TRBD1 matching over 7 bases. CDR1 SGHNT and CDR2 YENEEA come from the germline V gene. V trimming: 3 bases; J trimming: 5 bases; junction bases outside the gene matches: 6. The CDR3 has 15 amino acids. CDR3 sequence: CASSLGTAANEKLFF. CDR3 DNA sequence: TGTGCCAGCAGCTTGGGGACAGCCGCCAATGAAAAACTGTTTTTT. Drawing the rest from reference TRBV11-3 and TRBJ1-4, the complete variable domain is EAGVVQSPRYKIIEKKQPVAFWCNPISGHNTLYWYLQNLGQGPELLIRYENEEAVDDSQLPKDRFSAERLKGVDSTLKIQPAELGDSAVYLCASSLGTAANEKLFFGSGTQLSVL.

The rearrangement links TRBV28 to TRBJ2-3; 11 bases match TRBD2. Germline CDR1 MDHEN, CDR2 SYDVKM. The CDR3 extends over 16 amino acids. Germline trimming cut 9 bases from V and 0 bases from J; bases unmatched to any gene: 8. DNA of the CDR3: TGTGCCAGTAGGACTAGCGGGCTCACTAGCACAGATACGCAGTATTTT. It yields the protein CASRTSGLTSTDTQYF.

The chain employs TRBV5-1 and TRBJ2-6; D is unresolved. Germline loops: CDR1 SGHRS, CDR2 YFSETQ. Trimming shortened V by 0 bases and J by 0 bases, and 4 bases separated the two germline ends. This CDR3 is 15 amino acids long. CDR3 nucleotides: TGCGCCAGCAGCTTGGGACACTCTGGGGCCAACGTCCTGACTTTC. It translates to CASSLGHSGANVLTF.

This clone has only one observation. The CDR3 coding sequence is TGTGCCAGCAGTCCCGGGACAGGGGGCGTGGGTGAAAAACTGTTTTTT. Its translation is CASSPGTGGVGEKLFF. V is TRBV28 and J is TRBJ1-4; 12 bases line up with TRBD1. This CDR3 has 16 amino acids. Germline V gene lookup returns CDR1 MDHEN and CDR2 SYDVKM. V lost 5 bases to trimming and J lost 7 bases; unmatched junction nucleotides: 8. Full variable domain (missing parts from reference TRBV28 and TRBJ1-4): DVKVTQSSRYLVKRTGEKVFLECVQDMDHENMFWYRQDPGLGLRLIYFSYDVKMKEKGDIPEGYSVSREKKERFSLILESASTNQTSMYLCASSPGTGGVGEKLFFGSGTQLSVL.

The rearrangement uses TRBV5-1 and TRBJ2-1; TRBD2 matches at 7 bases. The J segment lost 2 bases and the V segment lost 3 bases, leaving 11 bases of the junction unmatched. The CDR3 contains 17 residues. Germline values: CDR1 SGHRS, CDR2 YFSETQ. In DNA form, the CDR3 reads TGCGCCAGCAGCTCTGGAGGAGCGGGAAAGACCTACAATGAGCAGTTCTTC. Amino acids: CASSSGGAGKTYNEQFF.

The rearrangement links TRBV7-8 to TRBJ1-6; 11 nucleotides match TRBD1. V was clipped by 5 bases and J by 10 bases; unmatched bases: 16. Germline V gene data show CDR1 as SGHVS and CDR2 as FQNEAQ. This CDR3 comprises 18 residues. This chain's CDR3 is CASSQHRDRGEVGSPLHF. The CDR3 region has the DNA TGTGCCAGCAGCCAACACCGGGACAGGGGGGAGGTCGGCTCACCCCTCCACTTT.

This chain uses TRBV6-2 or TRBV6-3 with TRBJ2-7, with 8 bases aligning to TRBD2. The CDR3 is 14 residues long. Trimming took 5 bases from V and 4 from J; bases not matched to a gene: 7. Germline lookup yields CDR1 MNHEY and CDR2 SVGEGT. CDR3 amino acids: CASSRNRGGYEQYF. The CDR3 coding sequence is TGTGCCAGCAGTAGGAATCGGGGGGGATACGAGCAGTACTTC.

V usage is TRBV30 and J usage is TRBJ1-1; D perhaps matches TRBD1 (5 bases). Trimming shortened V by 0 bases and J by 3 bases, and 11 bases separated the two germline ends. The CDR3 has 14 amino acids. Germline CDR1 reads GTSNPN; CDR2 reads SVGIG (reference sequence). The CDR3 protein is CAWSVTGGYTEAFF. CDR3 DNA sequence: TGTGCCTGGAGTGTAACGGGGGGATACACTGAAGCTTTCTTT.

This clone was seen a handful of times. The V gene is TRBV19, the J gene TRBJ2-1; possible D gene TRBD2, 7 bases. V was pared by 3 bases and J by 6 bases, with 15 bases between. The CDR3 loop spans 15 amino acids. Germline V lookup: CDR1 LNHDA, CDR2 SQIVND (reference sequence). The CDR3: CASSMGGAGVNEQFF. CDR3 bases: TGTGCCAGTAGTATGGGGGGGGCCGGTGTCAATGAGCAGTTCTTC.